This T cell receptor (beta chain) was profiled in a study of blood T cell repertoires in COVID-19. Study context: Sites across the United States, Italy and Spain contributed samples from acute and convalescent COVID-19.

This clone was counted a few times. Profiled with immunoSEQ multiplex PCR; TCRdb holds only in-frame clones, not every one. The data show 200,000 or so clones, roughly 85% seen once. The ends were cut back, 4 bases at V and 6 bases at J, with 25 bases in the middle. The length of the CDR3 is 17 residues. Germline assignment: CDR1 SGHRS and CDR2 YFSETQ. This receptor was obtained from a woman between 25 and 40 years old with acute or convalescent COVID-19. The chain joins TRBV5-1 to TRBJ1-2; D perhaps matches TRBD1 (6 bases). Sample: peripheral blood. The CDR3 here is CASSRGLGETGPNGYTF. The CDR3 region has the DNA TGCGCCAGCAGCCGTGGGTTAGGAGAGACAGGACCCAATGGCTACACCTTC. The whole variable domain, filled in from reference TRBV5-1 and TRBJ1-2, reads KAGVTQTPRYLIKTRGQQVTLSCSPISGHRSVSWYQQTPGQGLQFLFEYFSETQRNKGNFPGRFSGRQFSNSRSEMNVSTLELGDSALYLCASSRGLGETGPNGYTFGSGTRLTVV.